The T cell receptor beta chain described here comes from a study of blood T cell repertoires in COVID-19. Turning to the study itself: Samples of COVID-19 (acute and convalescent) were obtained from the United States, Italy and Spain.

This CDR3 region has 12 residues. Germline values: CDR1 MNHEY, CDR2 SVGAGI. The V end was cut by 6 bases, the J end by 3 bases, with 9 bases between. This clone was detected once. The repertoire was sequenced with immunoSEQ multiplex PCR; TCRdb's copy has only in-frame clones and lacks some. The sample lists around 190,000 clones; approximately 85% were seen once. Sequenced sample: peripheral blood. J is TRBJ2-7 and V is TRBV6-5, with D possibly matching TRBD2 (6 bases). The source of this sequence is a woman aged 55-75 years with acute or convalescent COVID-19. This CDR3 is CASRASVYEQYF. The CDR3 DNA is TGTGCCAGCAGGGCTAGCGTCTACGAGCAGTACTTC.